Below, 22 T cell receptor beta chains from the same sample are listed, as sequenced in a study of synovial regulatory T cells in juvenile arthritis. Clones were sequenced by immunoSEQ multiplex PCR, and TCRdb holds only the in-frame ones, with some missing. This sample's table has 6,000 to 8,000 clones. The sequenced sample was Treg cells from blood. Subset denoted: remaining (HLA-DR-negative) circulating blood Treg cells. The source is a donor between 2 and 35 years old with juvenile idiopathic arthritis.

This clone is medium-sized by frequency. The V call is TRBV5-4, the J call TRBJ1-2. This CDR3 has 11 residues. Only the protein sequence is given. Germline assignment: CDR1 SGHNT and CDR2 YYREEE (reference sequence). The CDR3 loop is CASRAAYGYTF.

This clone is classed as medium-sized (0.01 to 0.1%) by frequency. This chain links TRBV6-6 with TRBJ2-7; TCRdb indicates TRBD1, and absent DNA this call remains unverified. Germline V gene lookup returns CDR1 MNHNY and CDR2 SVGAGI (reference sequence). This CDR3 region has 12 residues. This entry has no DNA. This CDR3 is CASTDRGNEQYF.

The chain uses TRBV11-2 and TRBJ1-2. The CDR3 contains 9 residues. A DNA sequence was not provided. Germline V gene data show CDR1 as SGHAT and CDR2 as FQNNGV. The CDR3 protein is CASSPPHTF.

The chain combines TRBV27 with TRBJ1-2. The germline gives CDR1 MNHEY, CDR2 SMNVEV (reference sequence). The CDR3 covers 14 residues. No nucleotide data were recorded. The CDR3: CASSLSGTNYGYTF.

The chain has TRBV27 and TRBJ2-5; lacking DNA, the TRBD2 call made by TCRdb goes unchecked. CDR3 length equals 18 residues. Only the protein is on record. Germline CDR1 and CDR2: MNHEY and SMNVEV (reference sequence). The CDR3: CASSRAPGSKGSQETQYF.

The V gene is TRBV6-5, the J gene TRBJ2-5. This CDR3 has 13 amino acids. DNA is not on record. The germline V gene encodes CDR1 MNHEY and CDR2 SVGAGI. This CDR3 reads CASSPTYQETQYF.

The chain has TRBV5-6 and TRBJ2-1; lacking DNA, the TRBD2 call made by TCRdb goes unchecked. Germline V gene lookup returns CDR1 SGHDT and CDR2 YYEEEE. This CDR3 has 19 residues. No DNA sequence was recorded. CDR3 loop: CASSGGGLAGVFIHNEQFF. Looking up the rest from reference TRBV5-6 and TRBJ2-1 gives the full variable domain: DAGVTQSPTHLIKTRGQQVTLRCSPKSGHDTVSWYQQALGQGPQFIFQYYEEEERQRGNFPDRFSGHQFPNYSSELNVNALLLGDSALYLCASSGGGLAGVFIHNEQFFGPGTRLTVL.

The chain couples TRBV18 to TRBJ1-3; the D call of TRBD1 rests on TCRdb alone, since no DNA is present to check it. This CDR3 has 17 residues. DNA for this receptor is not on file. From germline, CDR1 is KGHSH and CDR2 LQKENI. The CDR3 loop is CASSPPTGQGAGNTIYF. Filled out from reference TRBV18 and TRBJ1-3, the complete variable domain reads NAGVMQNPRHLVRRRGQEARLRCSPMKGHSHVYWYRQLPEEGLKFMVYLQKENIIDESGMPKERFSAEFPKEGPSILRIQQVVRGDSAAYFCASSPPTGQGAGNTIYFGEGSWLTVV.

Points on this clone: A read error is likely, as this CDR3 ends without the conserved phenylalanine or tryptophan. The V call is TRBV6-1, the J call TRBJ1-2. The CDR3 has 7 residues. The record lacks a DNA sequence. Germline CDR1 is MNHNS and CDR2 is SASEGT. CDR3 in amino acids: CASSRLS.

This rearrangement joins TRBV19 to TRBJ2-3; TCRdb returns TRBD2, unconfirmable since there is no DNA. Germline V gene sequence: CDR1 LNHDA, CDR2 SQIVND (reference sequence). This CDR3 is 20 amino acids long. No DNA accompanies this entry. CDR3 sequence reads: CASSPDRGTLSGSKADTQYF.

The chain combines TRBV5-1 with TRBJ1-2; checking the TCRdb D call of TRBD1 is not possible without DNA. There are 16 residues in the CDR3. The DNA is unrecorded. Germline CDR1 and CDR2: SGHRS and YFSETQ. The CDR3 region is CASSGASTGANYGYTF.

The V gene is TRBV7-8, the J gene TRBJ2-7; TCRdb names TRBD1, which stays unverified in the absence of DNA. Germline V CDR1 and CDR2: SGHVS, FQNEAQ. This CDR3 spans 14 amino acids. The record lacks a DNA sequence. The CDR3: CASTPDRGSFKQYF.

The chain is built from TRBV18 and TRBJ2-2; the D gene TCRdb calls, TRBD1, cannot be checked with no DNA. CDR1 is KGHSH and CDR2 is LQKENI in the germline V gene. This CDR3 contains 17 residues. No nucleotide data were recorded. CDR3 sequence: CASSRDRGLWSTGELFF.

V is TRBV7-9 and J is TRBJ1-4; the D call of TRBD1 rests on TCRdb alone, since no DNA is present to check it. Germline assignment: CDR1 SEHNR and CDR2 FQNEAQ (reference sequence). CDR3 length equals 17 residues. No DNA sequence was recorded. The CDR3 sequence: CASSLALQGKANEKLFF.

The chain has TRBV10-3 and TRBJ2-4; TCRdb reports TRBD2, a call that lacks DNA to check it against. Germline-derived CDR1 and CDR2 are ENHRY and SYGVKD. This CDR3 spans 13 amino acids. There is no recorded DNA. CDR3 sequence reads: CAISPGSMDIQYF.

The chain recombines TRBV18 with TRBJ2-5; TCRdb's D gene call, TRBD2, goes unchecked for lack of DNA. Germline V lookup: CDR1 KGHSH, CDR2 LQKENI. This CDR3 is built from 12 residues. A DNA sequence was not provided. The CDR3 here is CASSTYGETQYF. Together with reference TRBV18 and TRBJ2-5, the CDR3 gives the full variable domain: NAGVMQNPRHLVRRRGQEARLRCSPMKGHSHVYWYRQLPEEGLKFMVYLQKENIIDESGMPKERFSAEFPKEGPSILRIQQVVRGDSAAYFCASSTYGETQYFGPGTRLLVL.

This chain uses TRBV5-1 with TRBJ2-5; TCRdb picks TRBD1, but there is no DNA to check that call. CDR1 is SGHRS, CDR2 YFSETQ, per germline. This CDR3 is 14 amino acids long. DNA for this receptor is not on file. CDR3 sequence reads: CASSSQTGVETQYF. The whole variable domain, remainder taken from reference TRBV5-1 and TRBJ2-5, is KAGVTQTPRYLIKTRGQQVTLSCSPISGHRSVSWYQQTPGQGLQFLFEYFSETQRNKGNFPGRFSGRQFSNSRSEMNVSTLELGDSALYLCASSSQTGVETQYFGPGTRLLVL.

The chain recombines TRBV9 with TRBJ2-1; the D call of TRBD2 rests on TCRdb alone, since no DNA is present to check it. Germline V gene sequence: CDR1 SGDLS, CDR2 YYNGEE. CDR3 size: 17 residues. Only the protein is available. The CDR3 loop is CASSARPSGSSYNEQFF.

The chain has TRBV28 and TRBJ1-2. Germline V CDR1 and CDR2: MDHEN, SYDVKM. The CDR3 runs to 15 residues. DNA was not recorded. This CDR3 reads CASSSPDGNNYGYTF.

The CDR3 region is CASSVAGTFYEQYF. The rearrangement links TRBV7-2 to TRBJ2-7; the D call of TRBD2 rests on TCRdb alone, since no DNA is present to check it. Germline-derived CDR1 and CDR2 are SGHTA and FQGNSA. The CDR3 covers 14 residues. The DNA is unrecorded.

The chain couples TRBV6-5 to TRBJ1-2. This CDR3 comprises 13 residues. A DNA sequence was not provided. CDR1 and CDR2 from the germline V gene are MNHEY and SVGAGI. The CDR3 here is CASSPGLAYGYTF.

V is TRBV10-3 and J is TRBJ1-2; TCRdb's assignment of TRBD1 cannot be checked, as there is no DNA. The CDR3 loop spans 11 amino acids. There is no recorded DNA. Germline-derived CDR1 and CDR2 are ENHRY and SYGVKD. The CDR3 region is CAISFSFGYTF.